Listed below are T cell receptor beta chains from one sample, sequenced in a study of cytomegalovirus exposure and HLA in healthy donors. Method: immunoSEQ multiplex PCR; TCRdb's copy keeps in-frame clones and lacks some. The sample has about 120,000 clones, over 80% seen once. What was sequenced was PBMCs. Source of these receptors: a man aged 45-65 years in good health and CMV-seronegative. Both conserved end residues are part of each CDR3. D genes are given only for firm matches.

v_call,d_call,j_call,cdr3_aa
TRBV28,-,TRBJ1-3,CASSLIRAVGGNTIYF
TRBV28,TRBD2,TRBJ2-5,CASSLPLAGVQETQYF
TRBV7-3,-,TRBJ1-1,CASSHGENTEAFF
TRBV5-1,-,TRBJ2-2,CASSLADFRELFF
TRBV5-1,TRBD2,TRBJ2-1,CASSSQGAGGQSSYNEQFF
TRBV19,-,TRBJ1-6,CASSATENNSPLHF
TRBV5-4,-,TRBJ1-2,CASSFLSGVMNYGYTF
TRBV18,TRBD1,TRBJ2-7,CASSPIVTGGYEQYF
TRBV6-8,-,TRBJ2-3,CASSYERTTDTQYF
TRBV5-6,TRBD1,TRBJ2-1,CASRGRRTGDNEQFF
TRBV6-5,TRBD2,TRBJ2-1,CASSYPSGGNYNEQFF
TRBV2,-,TRBJ2-2,CASSYNRDTGELFF
TRBV6-5,TRBD1,TRBJ1-1,CASGTGRYTEAFF
TRBV9,TRBD1,TRBJ1-2,CASSRTGNYGYTF
TRBV28,-,TRBJ1-1,CASSFRPISRAFF
TRBV11-2,TRBD1,TRBJ2-7,CASSYDRGGEQYF